This T cell receptor (beta chain) was profiled in a study of T cells in Graves' hyperthyroidism and ophthalmopathy. Study observations and caveats: Prediction of ophthalmopathy progression came a median roughly 7.1 months pre-onset.

The TCR beta CDR3 regions underwent amplification using RNA transcripts as the source. Carried out on the TCR CDR3, a first-round RT-PCR used the HTBI primer set. Via MiXCR, TCRdb re-called the multiplex PCR reads, giving one row per CDR3 protein. The repertoire holds around 240,000 distinct CDR3 sequences, 13% to 15% seen once, with 13% in the top ten. The sample of blood was obtained at first hyperthyroidism diagnosis (before any ophthalmopathy symptoms). PBMCs were collected from a roughly 9.7 ml volume of fresh peripheral blood. This clonotype was recorded many times. The antigen is undetermined. The clonotype was recovered from a woman in her thirties or forties with Graves' hyperthyroidism that later progressed to Graves' ophthalmopathy. The sequenced sample was blood.

Here the CDR3 reads CASGSQGAAYGYTF. DNA of the CDR3: TGTGCCAGCGGGTCTCAGGGAGCCGCCTATGGCTACACCTTC. V gene TRBV6-1 combines with J gene TRBJ1-2; D possibly corresponds to TRBD1 (5 bases). The CDR3 contains 14 residues. V dropped 8 bases and J dropped 4 bases, with 17 bases sitting between them. The germline gives CDR1 MNHNS, CDR2 SASEGT.